The entry below describes one T cell receptor beta chain. Measured with immunoSEQ multiplex PCR; TCRdb has only the in-frame clones, and not every one. The data contain about 110,000 clones, roughly 84% of them singletons. The germline V and J ends were trimmed by 9 bases and 5 bases, with 10 bases remaining between them. CDR3 length: 12 amino acids. Germline CDR1 is KGHDR and CDR2 is SFDVKD. This sample stems from a study of T cell responses to AZD1222 COVID-19 vaccine. The chain carries TRBV24-1 and TRBJ1-5, with D maybe TRBD1 (5 bases). The input for sequencing was peripheral blood, taken on day 0 of AZD1222 vaccination. This receptor was identified in an adult in good health. CDR3 sequence: CATQGSDQPQHF. The CDR3 DNA is TGTGCCACCCAGGGCTCCGATCAGCCCCAGCATTTT.